The entry below gives a single TCR beta chain sequence along with its context. Method: immunoSEQ multiplex PCR; TCRdb's copy keeps in-frame clones and lacks some. In the table there are roughly 12,000 clones, 80% to 95% of which are singletons. The entry originates in a study of OX40 agonist ivuxolimab in advanced cancers. This CDR3 has 18 residues. With V trimmed by 3 bases and J by 7 bases, 14 bases remained unmatched. Germline V gives CDR1 LGHNA, CDR2 YSLEER. This specimen was CD4+ or CD8+ T cells sorted from blood, taken in a trial of the OX40 agonist ivuxolimab. The source is an adult with an advanced solid tumor such as melanoma, head and neck, liver or kidney cancer. The V gene is TRBV4-3, the J gene TRBJ2-1; 11 bases align to TRBD2. This chain's CDR3 is CASSHTPETSGAGNEQFF. The CDR3 DNA follows: TGCGCCAGCAGCCACACGCCCGAGACTAGCGGGGCCGGGAATGAGCAGTTCTTC.